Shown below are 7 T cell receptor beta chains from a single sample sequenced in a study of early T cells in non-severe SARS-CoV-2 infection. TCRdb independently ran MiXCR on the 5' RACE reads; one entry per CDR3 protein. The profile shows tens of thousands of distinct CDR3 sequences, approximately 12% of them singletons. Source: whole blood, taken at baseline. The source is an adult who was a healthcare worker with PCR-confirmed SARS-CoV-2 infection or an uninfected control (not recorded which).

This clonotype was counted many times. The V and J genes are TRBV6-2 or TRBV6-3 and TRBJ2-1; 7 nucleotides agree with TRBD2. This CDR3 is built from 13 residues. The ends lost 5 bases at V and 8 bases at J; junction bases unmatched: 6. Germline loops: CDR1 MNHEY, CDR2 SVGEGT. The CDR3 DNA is TGTGCCAGCAGTCGTCTAGCGGCGGATGAGCAGTTCTTC. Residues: CASSRLAADEQFF.

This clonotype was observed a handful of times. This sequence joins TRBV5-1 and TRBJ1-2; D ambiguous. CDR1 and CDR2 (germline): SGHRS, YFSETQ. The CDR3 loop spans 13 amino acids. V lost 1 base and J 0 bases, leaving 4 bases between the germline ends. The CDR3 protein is CASSLSPNYGYTF. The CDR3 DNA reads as TGCGCCAGCAGCTTGTCCCCTAACTATGGCTACACCTTC.

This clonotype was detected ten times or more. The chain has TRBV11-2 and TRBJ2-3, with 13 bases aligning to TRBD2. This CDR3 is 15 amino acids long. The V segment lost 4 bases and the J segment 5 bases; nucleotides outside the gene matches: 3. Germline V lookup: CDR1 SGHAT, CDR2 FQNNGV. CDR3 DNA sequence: TGTGCCAGCAGCTGGACTAGCGGGAGACAAGATACGCAGTATTTT. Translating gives CASSWTSGRQDTQYF.

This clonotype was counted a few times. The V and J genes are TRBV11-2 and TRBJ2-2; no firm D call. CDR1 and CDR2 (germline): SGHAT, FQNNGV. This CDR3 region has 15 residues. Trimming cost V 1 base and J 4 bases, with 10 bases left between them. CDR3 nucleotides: TGTGCCAGCAGCTTAGGGACGCTGACCACCGGGGAGCTGTTTTTT. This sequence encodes CASSLGTLTTGELFF.

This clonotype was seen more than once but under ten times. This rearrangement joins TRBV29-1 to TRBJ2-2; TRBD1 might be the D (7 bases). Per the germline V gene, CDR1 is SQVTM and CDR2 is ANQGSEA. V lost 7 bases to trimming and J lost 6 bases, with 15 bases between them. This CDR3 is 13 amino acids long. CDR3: CSGRDSFAGELFF. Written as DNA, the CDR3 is TGCAGCGGGAGGGACAGTTTTGCCGGGGAGCTGTTTTTT.

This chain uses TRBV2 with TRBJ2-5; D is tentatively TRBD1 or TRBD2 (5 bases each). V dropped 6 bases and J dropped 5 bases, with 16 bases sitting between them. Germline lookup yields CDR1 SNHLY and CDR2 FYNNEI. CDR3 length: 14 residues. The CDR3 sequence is CASRRGEMGETQYF. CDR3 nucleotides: TGTGCCAGCAGGAGGGGAGAGATGGGTGAGACCCAGTACTTC.

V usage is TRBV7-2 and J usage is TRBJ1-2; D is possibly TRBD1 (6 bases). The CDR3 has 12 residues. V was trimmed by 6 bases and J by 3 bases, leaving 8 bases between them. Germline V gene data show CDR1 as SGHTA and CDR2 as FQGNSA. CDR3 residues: CASRRTDYGYTF. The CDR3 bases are TGTGCCAGCAGAAGGACAGACTATGGCTACACCTTC.